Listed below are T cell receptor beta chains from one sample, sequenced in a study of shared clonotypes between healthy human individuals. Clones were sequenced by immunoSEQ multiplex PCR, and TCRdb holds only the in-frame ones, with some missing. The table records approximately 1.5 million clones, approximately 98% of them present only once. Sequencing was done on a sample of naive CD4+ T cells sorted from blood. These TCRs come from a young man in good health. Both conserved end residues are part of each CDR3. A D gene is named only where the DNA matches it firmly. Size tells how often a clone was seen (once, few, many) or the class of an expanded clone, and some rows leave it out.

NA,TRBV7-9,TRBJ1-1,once,CASSLGEGGASEAFF,TGTGCCAGCAGCTTAGGTGAGGGCGGAGCGTCTGAAGCTTTCTTT
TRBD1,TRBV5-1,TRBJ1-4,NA,CASSSTGGDEKLFF,TGCGCCAGCAGCTCTACAGGGGGCGATGAAAAACTGTTTTTT
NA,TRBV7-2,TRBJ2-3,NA,CASSFRDSTDTQYF,TGTGCCAGCAGCTTCCGGGACAGCACAGATACGCAGTATTTT
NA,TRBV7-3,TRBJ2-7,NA,CASSFAPGAYPYEQYF,TGTGCCAGCAGCTTTGCCCCGGGAGCCTACCCTTACGAGCAGTACTTC
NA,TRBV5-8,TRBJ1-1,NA,CASSTRGTNTEAFF,TGTGCCAGCAGCACCCGGGGAACCAACACTGAAGCTTTCTTT
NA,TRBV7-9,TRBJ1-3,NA,CASSPTASGNTIYF,TGTGCCAGCAGCCCCACGGCGTCTGGAAACACCATATATTTT
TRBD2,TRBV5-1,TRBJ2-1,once,CASSLVSGSYNEQFF,TGCGCCAGCAGCTTGGTTAGCGGGAGCTACAATGAGCAGTTCTTC
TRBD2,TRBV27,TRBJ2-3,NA,CASSLNLAGGPTDTQYF,TGTGCCAGCAGTTTGAATCTAGCGGGAGGGCCAACAGATACGCAGTATTTT
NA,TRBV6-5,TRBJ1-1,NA,CASSYSWVGDTEAFF,TGTGCCAGCAGTTACTCTTGGGTGGGGGACACTGAAGCTTTCTTT
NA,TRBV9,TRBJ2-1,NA,CASSVGNNEQFF,TGTGCCAGCAGTGTGGGAAACAATGAGCAGTTCTTC
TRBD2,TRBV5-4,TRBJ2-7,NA,CASSLRRTISGRASYEQYF,TGTGCCAGCAGCTTGAGGAGGACAATCAGCGGGAGGGCCTCCTACGAGCAGTACTTC
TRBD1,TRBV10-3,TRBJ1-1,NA,CAIRTGVSNTEAFF,TGTGCCATCAGGACAGGGGTTTCGAACACTGAAGCTTTCTTT
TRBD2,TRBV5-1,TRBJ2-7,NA,CASSSQGLAGVGEQYF,TGCGCCAGCAGCTCCCAGGGACTAGCGGGAGTGGGTGAGCAGTACTTC
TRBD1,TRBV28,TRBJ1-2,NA,CASSSTGAGYGYTF,TGTGCCAGCAGTTCTACAGGGGCGGGCTATGGCTACACCTTC
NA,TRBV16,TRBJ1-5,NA,CASSQSHGQPQHF,TGTGCCAGCAGCCAATCGCACGGCCAGCCCCAGCATTTT
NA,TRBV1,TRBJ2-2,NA,CTSSRQEARVGPGELFF,TGCACCAGCAGCCGACAAGAGGCCAGGGTGGGGCCCGGGGAGCTGTTTTTT
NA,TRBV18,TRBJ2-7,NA,CASSRLTEGASYEQYF,TGTGCCAGCTCACGTCTGACCGAAGGAGCCTCCTACGAGCAGTACTTC
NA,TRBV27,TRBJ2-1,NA,CASSLLVNRGNEQFF,TGTGCCAGCAGTTTACTAGTTAATAGAGGCAATGAGCAGTTCTTC
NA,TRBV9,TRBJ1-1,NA,CASSRGGGNTEAFF,TGTGCCAGCAGTCGGGGAGGGGGGAACACTGAAGCTTTCTTT
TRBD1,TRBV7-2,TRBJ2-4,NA,CASSFRTGNIQYF,TGTGCCAGCAGCTTCAGGACAGGAAACATTCAGTACTTC
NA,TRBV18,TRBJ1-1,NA,CASSPSLMNTEAFF,TGTGCCAGCTCACCATCTCTCATGAACACTGAAGCTTTCTTT
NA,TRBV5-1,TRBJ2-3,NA,CASSFKDPTDTQYF,TGCGCCAGCAGCTTTAAGGACCCCACAGATACGCAGTATTTT
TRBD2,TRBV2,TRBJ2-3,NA,CASSLLAGDSDTQYF,TGTGCCAGCAGTCTACTAGCGGGAGATTCAGATACGCAGTATTTT
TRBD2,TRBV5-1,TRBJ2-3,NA,CASSVGLAESTDTQYF,TGCGCCAGCAGCGTCGGACTAGCGGAGAGCACAGATACGCAGTATTTT
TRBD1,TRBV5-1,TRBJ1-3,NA,CASSLGQGVSSGNTIYF,TGCGCCAGCAGCCTTGGACAGGGGGTGTCCTCTGGAAACACCATATATTTT
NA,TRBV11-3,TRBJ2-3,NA,CASSPLGSGTQYF,TGTGCCAGCAGCCCCCTAGGAAGCGGCACGCAGTATTTT
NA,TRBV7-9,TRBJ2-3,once,CASSFLPNTDTQYF,TGTGCCAGCAGCTTTTTGCCTAACACAGATACGCAGTATTTT
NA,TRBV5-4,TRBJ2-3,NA,CATLVLSTDTQYF,TGTGCCACCCTGGTGCTTAGCACAGATACGCAGTATTTT
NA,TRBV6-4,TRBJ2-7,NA,CASSAPTRGEYEQYF,TGTGCCAGCAGTGCACCCACTCGAGGGGAATACGAGCAGTACTTC
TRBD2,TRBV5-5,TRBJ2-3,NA,CASSLSGLAGGTDTQYF,TGTGCCAGCAGCTTGTCGGGACTAGCGGGGGGCACAGATACGCAGTATTTT
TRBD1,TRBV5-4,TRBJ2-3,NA,CASSPGQGRRGDTQYF,TGTGCCAGCAGCCCCGGACAGGGTCGGAGAGGGGATACGCAGTATTTT
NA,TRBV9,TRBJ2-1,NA,CASSVDRSSYNEQFF,TGTGCCAGCAGCGTAGATAGGAGCTCCTACAATGAGCAGTTCTTC
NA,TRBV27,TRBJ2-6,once,CASSLSPGARGANVLTF,TGTGCCAGCAGTTTATCACCGGGCGCAAGAGGGGCCAACGTCCTGACTTTC
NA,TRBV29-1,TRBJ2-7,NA,CSVRRDSGTYEQYF,TGCAGCGTGCGACGGGACTCCGGAACCTACGAGCAGTACTTC
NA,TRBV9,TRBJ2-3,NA,CASSVTSTDTQYF,TGTGCCAGCAGCGTAACGTCCACAGATACGCAGTATTTT
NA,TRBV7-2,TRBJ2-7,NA,CASSPSYEQYF,TGTGCCAGCAGCCCCTCCTACGAGCAGTACTTC
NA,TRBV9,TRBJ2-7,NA,CASSVDQGYEQYF,TGTGCCAGCAGCGTAGACCAGGGCTACGAGCAGTACTTC
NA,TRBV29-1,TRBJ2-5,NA,CSVERRDKQETQYF,TGCAGCGTTGAACGAAGGGACAAGCAAGAGACCCAGTACTTC
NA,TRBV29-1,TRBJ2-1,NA,CSVEARRSNEQFF,TGCAGCGTTGAGGCCAGGCGAAGCAATGAGCAGTTCTTC
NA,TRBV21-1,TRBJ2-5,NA,CASSTKEGGETQYF,TGTGCCAGCAGCACCAAGGAGGGTGGGGAGACCCAGTACTTC
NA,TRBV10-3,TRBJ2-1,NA,CAIRTSNEQFF,TGTGCCATCAGGACCTCCAATGAGCAGTTCTTC
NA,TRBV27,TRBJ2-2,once,CASSPNSIPGELFF,TGTGCCAGCAGTCCCAACAGCATCCCCGGGGAGCTGTTTTTT
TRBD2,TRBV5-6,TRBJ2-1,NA,CASSSETSGRASNEQFF,TGTGCCAGCAGCTCCGAGACTAGCGGGAGGGCCTCAAATGAGCAGTTCTTC
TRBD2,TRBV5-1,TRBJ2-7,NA,CASSLVGSGSGSYEQYF,TGCGCCAGCAGCTTGGTCGGTAGCGGGAGTGGCTCCTACGAGCAGTACTTC
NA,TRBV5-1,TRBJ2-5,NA,CASSLLPLQETQYF,TGCGCCAGCAGCTTGCTGCCCTTACAAGAGACCCAGTACTTC
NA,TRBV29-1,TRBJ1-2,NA,CSAALEGSGYTF,TGCAGCGCCGCGCTCGAGGGATCTGGCTACACCTTC
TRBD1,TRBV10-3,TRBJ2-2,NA,CAISSGTGRVGELFF,TGTGCCATCAGTTCCGGGACAGGAAGAGTCGGGGAGCTGTTTTTT
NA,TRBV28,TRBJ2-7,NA,CASGPARDGHEQYF,TGTGCCAGCGGGCCGGCACGGGACGGGCACGAGCAGTACTTC
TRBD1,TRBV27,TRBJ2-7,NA,CASNSRDRDYEQYF,TGTGCCAGCAACAGCCGGGACAGGGACTACGAGCAGTACTTC
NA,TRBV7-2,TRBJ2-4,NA,CASSTAGTATAVSF,TGTGCCAGCAGCACCGCTGGGACCGCCACGGCAGTTTCCTTC
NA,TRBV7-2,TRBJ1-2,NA,CASTLLSRDYGYTF,TGTGCCAGCACACTCCTTTCACGGGACTATGGCTACACCTTC
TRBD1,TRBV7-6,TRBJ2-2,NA,CASSLAEDRALFF,TGTGCCAGCAGCTTAGCTGAAGACAGGGCCCTGTTTTTT
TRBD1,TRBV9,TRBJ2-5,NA,CASSVDTQGVLETQYF,TGTGCCAGCAGCGTAGACACGCAGGGGGTGTTGGAGACCCAGTACTTC
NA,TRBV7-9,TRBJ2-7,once,CASSSGRWYEQYF,TGTGCCAGCAGCTCGGGTCGTTGGTACGAGCAGTACTTC
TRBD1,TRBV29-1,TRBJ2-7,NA,CSVVGGQGSALGQYF,TGCAGCGTTGTGGGGGGACAGGGCAGCGCGTTGGGGCAGTACTTC
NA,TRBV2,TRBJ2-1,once,CASSVDSFNEQFF,TGTGCCAGCAGTGTGGACAGCTTCAATGAGCAGTTCTTC